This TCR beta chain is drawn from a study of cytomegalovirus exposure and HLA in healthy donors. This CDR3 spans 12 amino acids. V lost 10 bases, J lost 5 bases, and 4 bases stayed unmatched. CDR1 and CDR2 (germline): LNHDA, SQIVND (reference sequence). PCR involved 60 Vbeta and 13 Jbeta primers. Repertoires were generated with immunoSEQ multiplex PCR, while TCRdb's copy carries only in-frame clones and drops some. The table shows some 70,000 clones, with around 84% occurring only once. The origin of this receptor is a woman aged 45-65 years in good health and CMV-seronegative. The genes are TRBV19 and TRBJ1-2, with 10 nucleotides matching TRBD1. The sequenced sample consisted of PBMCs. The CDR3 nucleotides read TGTGCCACCGGGGACAGGGGATATGGCTACACCTTC. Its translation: CATGDRGYGYTF.